This T cell receptor beta chain was recovered during a study of T cell responses to AZD1222 COVID-19 vaccine. In the case of this clone: What it binds is not known.

Germline CDR1 and CDR2: ENHRY and SYGVKD. Trimming cost V 5 bases and J 5 bases; bases outside gene matches: 6. The CDR3 has 15 amino acids. Clones were read by immunoSEQ multiplex PCR, and TCRdb kept only the in-frame ones, dropping some. The data contain about 150,000 clones, 80% to 95% of them singletons. Study-level findings and limits: Donors skewed white British and female; clonal diversity was possibly underestimated. Unmutated variant regions reportedly attract nearly half of all spike-specific TCRs.

The J gene is TRBJ2-7, the V gene TRBV10-3; 13 bases are a match to TRBD2. The TCR comes from an adult who received the AZD1222 COVID-19 vaccine. This sample comprised peripheral blood, obtained 28 days after the second AZD1222 dose. The CDR3 sequence: CAISRLAGGQHEQYF. CDR3 bases: TGTGCCATCAGTAGACTAGCGGGAGGACAACACGAGCAGTACTTC.